The T cell receptor (beta chain) under discussion was sequenced for a study of cytomegalovirus exposure and HLA in healthy donors (dated 2017 in TCRdb). For the wider study: According to an earlier analysis of a few hundred of the donors, about 190 million T cells yielded 117 million unique TCR beta sequences and less than 300 Gb of sequence data. About 300 gigabases of sequencing data and 75 million to 85 million unique TCR sequences made up an early release that covered 500 to 650 HLA-typed donors. Among the approximately 400 genotyped donors, 75% to 90% belonged to the genetic ancestry cluster associated with self-reported Caucasian donors. The study aimed to test whether signatures of past pathogen exposure could be identified by cataloging public T cell receptors. The study used immunosequencing to profile the T cell repertoires of around 600 subjects and linked those repertoires to cytomegalovirus serostatus. Besides the first cohort of hundreds of subjects, a separate validation cohort made up of roughly 120 different subjects was used. The study combined high-throughput TCR immunosequencing, statistical association of individual TCRs with disease status, and machine learning to predict cytomegalovirus infection status. A later analysis re-examined previously published TCR beta repertoires from more than 550 donors and added high-resolution HLA genotyping to investigate patterns of TCR occurrence. The later analysis used no new phenotypic data to find candidate immune exposures, relying instead on TCR beta sequences and their occurrence across donors. An earlier analysis of around 640 of the donors used high-throughput TCR beta sequencing to judge whether each TCR beta V gene segment behaved as functional or pseudogenic. Alongside the repertoire data, information on donor age, sex, ethnicity and CMV serostatus was compiled. A later genetic analysis took genome-wide SNP genotypes for 398 of the 666 donors and used that subset as a discovery cohort. All discovery cohort repertoires had been generated on a single sequencing platform. HLA typing covered class I and class II loci at four-digit resolution. Typing coverage varied by locus: 629-630 donors for A, B, C, DRB1 and DQB1; under 550 for DQA1; 606 for DPA1; 400 to 480 for DPB1. Because of strong linkage in the cohort, roughly five DR-DQ haplotypes were treated as single units for association and clustering. Among about 370 genotyped donors of the cohort, an average of approximately 240,000 unique TCR beta nucleotide sequences was sequenced per donor, of which roughly 17% were non-productive. Study-wide findings and limitations: In a later analysis, several top co-occurrence clusters were reported to appear linked to parvovirus B19, influenza, CMV and Epstein-Barr virus. Compared with equally common non-associated chains, HLA-associated TCR beta chains in a later analysis were more clonally expanded and had lower generation probabilities. Because HLA typing was missing for some donors at each locus, association tests included only the typed subset. It was suggested by the authors that the approach could potentially be generalized to other disease states and immunological phenotypes. The classifier was reported to diagnose cytomegalovirus status with high specificity and sensitivity in both the original and validation cohorts. Roughly uniform sequencing depth across donors was assumed in presence/absence analyses, although this assumption may not hold. Broadly in line with IMGT annotations, most TCR beta V segments showed up in productive rearrangements about 87% or about 30% of the time in an earlier analysis of approximately 640 of the donors. The earlier analysis of 587 of the donors excluded over 15 rarely observed V segments, including chromosome 9 orphons, because counts were too low. Some IMGT-functional V segments, including TRBV6-2 and TRBV6-3, could not be distinguished by the 87-base-pair reads and were therefore excluded. Correlated functional status among segregating V segments might be attributable to linkage disequilibrium, but an unknown experimental factor could not be ruled out. A later genetic analysis reported fewer N-insertions in productive TCRs among donors in an Asian-associated ancestry cluster than the roughly 720-donor mean. A further reported finding was that TCR beta sequences accurately predicted the HLA-A and HLA-B alleles for most subjects in the first cohort. A cluster of highly shared sequence variants was judged likely to be a technical artifact of the sequencing pipeline. The only immune exposure information available for the cohort was CMV serostatus. V-gene and J-gene trimming of TCR beta chains was associated with a missense DCLRE1C variant in a later genetic analysis, and the association was replicated in an independent cohort. In a later analysis, TCR association rates were found to vary across HLA loci, with the most associated TCRs seen for DRB1 alleles and the fewest for HLA-C alleles. In vitro tests confirmed that a few of the cytomegalovirus-associated TCR beta chains recognize cytomegalovirus antigens. In this cohort, only TCR beta chains were sequenced, and detectable features were limited by the absence of alpha or paired-chain data. Across donors, most TCR sequences were observed very rarely, whereas some public TCRs were present in many individuals. According to a later analysis, most CMV-associated TCR beta chains appeared to be HLA-restricted, and the HLA associations seemed to be driven largely by CMV exposure. In the study, 150 to 200 TCR beta chains were listed as associated with cytomegalovirus. When HLA alleles, especially DR and DQ, strongly co-occurred, TCR associations were difficult to assign to individual alleles. At a false discovery rate of 0.05, a later analysis linked about 17,000 TCR beta sequences to specific HLA alleles.

Remarks on this clone: The antigen it recognizes is unknown. There are no base qualities to consult, and no much larger clone falls within one base.

Counted from cysteine to phenylalanine, this CDR3 has 17 amino acids. CDR3 DNA is the only sequence kept; it has 51 bases, read in frame from the first base. V is pruned by 1 base and J by 3 bases, leaving 11 bases of the junction without a gene match. CDR1 is given as KGHSH and CDR2 as LQKENI, both from the germline V gene. Libraries were constructed by the immunoSEQ multiplex PCR assay. For the multiplex PCR, a mixture combining 60 forward primers for TCR Vbeta segments and 13 reverse primers for TCR Jbeta segments was used. A multiplex PCR assay on genomic DNA amplified the CDR3 region of rearranged TCR beta genes. Amplified TCR beta libraries were sequenced as 87-base-pair reads on the Illumina HiSeq System. The source study handled its data this way. In a later analysis, around 80 million unique TCR beta chains were counted across the roughly 670 repertoires, and roughly 10 million of these chains were shared by at least two donors. Raw reads were error-corrected and collapsed into unique sequences with a nearest-neighbor algorithm that merged closely related sequences to remove PCR and sequencing errors. CDR3 sequences were aligned to IMGT reference sequences to assign V, D and J gene segments. For a sequence to be retained, at least a six-nucleotide match to both a V gene segment and a J gene segment was required. Rearrangements were called productive when the CDR3 lacked stop codons and stayed in frame with V and J; all others were non-productive. CDR3 was defined by IMGT convention, running from the second conserved V-encoded cysteine to the conserved J-encoded phenylalanine. The earlier analysis of about 570 of the donors excluded any sequence lacking an unambiguous match to a single V gene segment. An earlier analysis of 587 of the donors called V segments functional above 56.7% productive rearrangements and segregating when the between-donor standard deviation exceeded 5%. A statistical classification framework was built to diagnose cytomegalovirus status from the catalog of TCR beta chain sequences. In a later analysis, TCR nucleotide sequences were compared against IMGT/GENE-DB human TR gene sequences so that V and J genes could be assigned. The TCRdist pipeline was used in a later analysis to assign CDR3 sequences and most-parsimonious VDJ recombination scenarios. In a later analysis, every TCR beta chain was defined by the combination of its CDR3 amino acid sequence and its V-gene family, and reads without a unique V-gene family were dropped. A later analysis removed 600 or so highly shared, low-generation-probability nucleotide sequences to deal with suspected cross-contamination and a sequencing artifact. A later analysis calculated a clonal expansion index for each public chain from normalized within-repertoire ranks of inferred template counts. Generation probabilities in a later analysis came from a VDJ recombination model fitted to out-of-frame rearrangements, and those results were checked against IGoR. A later analysis scored TCR-TCR, TCR-HLA and TCR-CMV co-occurrence with hypergeometric tests, applying a repertoire-size bias correction to TCR pairs. A later analysis estimated false discovery rates by permuting HLA or CMV assignments 20 times. In a later analysis, co-occurring TCRs were grouped using DBSCAN, with TCRdist sequence similarity added in when clustering inside HLA-allele-positive subsets. Repertoires with fewer than 30,000 or more than 120,000 public chains were left out of co-occurrence clustering, as were about five repertoires with anomalous nucleotide sharing. TCRdb retrieved this table from immuneACCESS and kept in-frame rearrangements only. Not all clones are present; in checked studies, unresolved V genes account for under half, and no reason is known for the remainder. V and J calls and clone size come straight from that table; D and trimming were deduced from the DNA. In this sample the table shows fewer than 120,000 clones, around four fifths of which occur a single time. Over 2.5% of the sample is held by the ten biggest clonotypes.

The cohort was made up of 500 to 800 healthy bone marrow donors. At the time of sampling, all cohort members were nominally healthy, though unrecorded immune exposures were likely present. The donor was CMV seropositive and was included in the group of about 290 seropositive cohort members. A peripheral blood sample was provided by each donor, and peripheral blood mononuclear cells were used for TCR beta sequencing. Genomic DNA extraction from the blood cell samples was performed with the Qiagen DNeasy Blood Extraction Kit. The sequence joins TRBV18 to TRBJ2-5; the junction holds 7 bases that match TRBD2. Sequenced: PBMCs. The clonotype originates from a woman aged 55 to 70 in good health and CMV-seropositive. The DNA is as follows: TGTGCCAGCTCACCACAAAGGGAGGGAGGTGGAGAAGAGACCCAGTACTTC. This encodes CASSPQREGGGEETQYF.